These 23 T cell receptor beta chains originate from one sample sequenced in a study of T-cell reconstitution after alpha-beta-depleted transplantation in children. Molecular barcoding with unique molecular identifiers was used for the TCRbeta library. TCRdb re-analysed the PCR reads in MiXCR, keeping a single row per CDR3 protein. The sample has about 500,000 distinct CDR3 sequences; approximately 30% are singletons. The sample in question was PBMCs from the stem cell graft donor, obtained from the stem cell graft. These receptors were collected from a human donor who donated a stem cell graft to a child with aplastic anemia.

The chain carries TRBV12-3 or TRBV12-4 and TRBJ1-1; D not resolved. There are 16 residues in the CDR3. V was cut by 6 bases and J by 6 bases, with 23 bases left in between. CDR3 protein: CASRPSSARREAEAFF. The DNA for the CDR3 is TGTGCCAGCAGGCCATCCAGTGCCCGTAGGGAAGCTGAAGCTTTCTTT.

This clonotype was seen only a few times. The rearrangement joins TRBV20-1 to TRBJ2-5, with D perhaps TRBD2 (5 bases). The germline CDR1 and CDR2 sequences are DFQATT and SNEGSKA (reference sequence). V lost 1 base and J lost 3, with 12 bases in between. This CDR3 has 14 amino acids. CDR3 region: CSARAPDGKETQYF. The CDR3 DNA is TGCAGTGCTAGAGCCCCGGACGGGAAAGAGACCCAGTACTTC.

J is TRBJ2-1 and V is TRBV4-3, with a tentative D call TRBD2 (6 bases). In germline, CDR1 is LGHNA, CDR2 YSLEER. The V gene lost 0 bases and the J gene lost 8 bases, with 17 bases spanning the gap. The CDR3 covers 16 residues. The CDR3 nucleotides read TGCGCCAGCAGCCAAGATTTGAGACTAGGAGGAGATGAGCAGTTCTTC. It translates to CASSQDLRLGGDEQFF.

The rearrangement joins TRBV12-3 or TRBV12-4 to TRBJ2-1; TRBD2 matches 7 bases. Trimming at V came to 9 bases and at J to 4 bases, leaving 18 bases not matched to a gene. CDR3 size: 17 residues. CDR3 sequence (DNA): TGTGCCAGTCCCCCCGGAGAACCCGGGAGGTCTTACAATGAGCAGTTCTTC. Its protein product is CASPPGEPGRSYNEQFF.

The chain combines TRBV7-9 with TRBJ2-1; D remains unclear. The V end lost 11 bases, the J end lost 2 bases, and 10 bases lay between the germline ends. This CDR3 has 12 residues. Germline CDR1 and CDR2: SEHNR and FQNEAQ (reference sequence). CDR3: CADGTPYNEQFF. In nucleotides, the CDR3 is TGTGCCGACGGAACCCCCTACAATGAGCAGTTCTTC.

The chain uses TRBV2 and TRBJ2-1; TRBD2 agrees at 9 bases. The CDR3 runs to 17 residues. CDR1 is SNHLY and CDR2 is FYNNEI in the germline V gene. Trimming cost V 2 bases and J 7 bases; bases outside gene matches: 12. This CDR3 reads CASSETWGGRALNEQFF. In nucleotides, the CDR3 is TGTGCCAGCAGTGAAACGTGGGGCGGGAGGGCACTTAATGAGCAGTTCTTC.

V is TRBV7-3 and J is TRBJ2-3; D gene unclear. Trimming removed 8 bases from V and 2 bases from J, with 17 bases in between. Germline V lookup: CDR1 SGHTA, CDR2 FQGTGA. The CDR3 spans 15 residues. The CDR3 here is CASQLGHRDTDTQYF. The DNA of the CDR3 is TGTGCCAGCCAGCTGGGTCATAGGGACACAGATACGCAGTATTTT.

The chain uses TRBV20-1 and TRBJ1-3; D may be TRBD1 (5 bases). Trimming pared 1 base from V and 4 bases from J, leaving 20 bases between. Per the germline V gene, CDR1 is DFQATT and CDR2 is SNEGSKA (reference sequence). The CDR3 sequence is 17 residues long. The CDR3 is CSARVTTTRGPGNTIYF. The DNA of the CDR3 is TGCAGTGCTAGAGTCACCACTACACGGGGCCCCGGAAACACCATATATTTT.

The J gene is TRBJ2-1, the V gene TRBV27, with D hard to call. V was pared by 9 bases and J by 4 bases, with 7 bases between. Germline CDR1 and CDR2: MNHEY and SMNVEV (reference sequence). CDR3 size: 11 residues. CDR3: CARDLYNEQFF. CDR3 DNA: TGTGCCAGGGACCTTTACAATGAGCAGTTCTTC.

For this clonotype: A much larger clone differs from this one at a single base, so this may be a read error. V gene TRBV5-1 combines with J gene TRBJ2-5; 8 bases map to TRBD1. Germline loops: CDR1 SGHRS, CDR2 YFSETQ. Trimming cost V 4 bases and J 1 base; bases outside gene matches: 9. The CDR3 contains 16 residues. For the CDR3, the DNA is TGCGCCAGCAGCCTGACAGGGGTGGGCGCCCAAGAGACCCAGTACTTC. It is translated as CASSLTGVGAQETQYF.

V and J are TRBV6-2 or TRBV6-3 and TRBJ2-2, with a possible D match to TRBD1 (5 bases). The V gene's germline CDR1 is MNHEY and CDR2 SVGEGT. V lost 2 bases, J lost 3 bases, and 13 bases lay in between. The CDR3 is 16 amino acids. The CDR3 protein is CASSYAVDRYTGELFF. The CDR3 nucleotides read TGTGCCAGCAGTTACGCCGTTGACAGATACACCGGGGAGCTGTTTTTT.

This clonotype was counted ten times or more. No DNA is shown, since the ends of the CDR3 on it are uncertain; the CDR3 is the one TCRdb lists. J is TRBJ2-7 and V is TRBV7-5; TRBD1, the table's D call, was not compared with the DNA. TRBV7-5 is shown as a pseudogene. Counting both end residues, the CDR3 totals 16 amino acids. This CDR3 is CISVPEAWTGADEQYF.

This chain links TRBV20-1 with TRBJ2-1; TRBD1 aligns across 8 bases. Germline V gene data show CDR1 as DFQATT and CDR2 as SNEGSKA (reference sequence). This CDR3 has 18 amino acids. V shed 3 bases and J 6 bases; nucleotides not matched to a gene: 19. Here the CDR3 DNA reads TGCAGTGCTAGCTTTCGGTGGGTGGGGACAGGTAATATCAATGAGCAGTTCTTC. Translation gives CSASFRWVGTGNINEQFF.

This clonotype has more than one count but fewer than ten. The chain employs TRBV12-5 and TRBJ2-2; TRBD2 agrees at 8 bases. The germline gives CDR1 LGHNT, CDR2 FRNRAP. The CDR3 runs to 14 residues. V shed 6 bases and J 5 bases; nucleotides not matched to a gene: 5. The CDR3 spells CASGSGSRTGELFF. As DNA, the CDR3 is TGTGCTAGTGGAAGCGGGAGTCGGACCGGGGAGCTGTTTTTT.

The chain links TRBV27 to TRBJ2-1, with a possible D match to TRBD1 (5 bases). With 8 bases removed from V and 5 bases from J, the gap between germline ends came to 16 bases. CDR1 is MNHEY and CDR2 is SMNVEV in the germline V gene (reference sequence). This CDR3 has 14 amino acids. The CDR3: CASGALRSNNEQFF. The CDR3 DNA sequence: TGTGCCAGCGGGGCGCTCCGGTCAAACAATGAGCAGTTCTTC.

The table lists this clonotype with a few counts. The rearrangement uses TRBV5-1 and TRBJ2-3; no clear D gene. Trimming took off 1 base at V and 0 bases at J, with 6 bases between the two ends. This CDR3 contains 14 residues. CDR1 and CDR2 from the germline V gene are SGHRS and YFSETQ. The DNA of the CDR3 is TGCGCCAGCAGCTTGCGGGCTAGCACAGATACGCAGTATTTT. This gives the protein CASSLRASTDTQYF.

This chain links TRBV7-9 with TRBJ2-7, with 10 bases lining up with TRBD2. This CDR3 has 15 residues. Trimming cost V 1 base and J 6 bases; bases outside gene matches: 6. Germline loops: CDR1 SEHNR, CDR2 FQNEAQ (reference sequence). CDR3 nucleotides: TGTGCCAGCAGCTTAGAGGCTAGCGGGAGATTCGAGCAGTACTTC. Protein sequence: CASSLEASGRFEQYF.

This clonotype appeared a few times. The rearrangement links TRBV7-9 to TRBJ2-7, with unresolved D. The CDR3 totals 13 residues. Germline V gene data show CDR1 as SEHNR and CDR2 as FQNEAQ (reference sequence). The V gene lost 8 bases and the J gene lost 2 bases, with 13 bases spanning the gap. The CDR3 bases are TGTGCCAGCTCGTCTGCTTCCCCCTACGAGCAGTACGTC. Protein product: CASSSASPYEQYV.

This rearrangement joins TRBV18 to TRBJ1-2, with TRBD1 matching 7 bases. V dropped 4 bases and J dropped 6; count of bases not matched to a gene: 5. CDR1 is KGHSH and CDR2 is LQKENI in the germline V gene. The CDR3 has 13 residues. The CDR3 DNA reads as TGTGCCAGCTCACAAGGACAGGTCGATGGCTACACCTTC. This translates into CASSQGQVDGYTF.

The DNA for the CDR3 is TGTGCCAGCAGCATCCGGGACTTACCCTACAATGAGCAGTTCTTC. Its protein product is CASSIRDLPYNEQFF. The chain carries TRBV5-6 and TRBJ2-1, with D possibly being TRBD2 (6 bases). V lost 4 bases and J 2 bases, leaving 13 bases between the germline ends. The CDR3 has 15 residues. Germline CDR1 and CDR2: SGHDT and YYEEEE. The whole variable domain, remainder taken from reference TRBV5-6 and TRBJ2-1, is DAGVTQSPTHLIKTRGQQVTLRCSPKSGHDTVSWYQQALGQGPQFIFQYYEEEERQRGNFPDRFSGHQFPNYSSELNVNALLLGDSALYLCASSIRDLPYNEQFFGPGTRLTVL.

This sequence joins TRBV7-6 and TRBJ2-1, with 7 bases identical to TRBD2. The CDR3 extends over 15 amino acids. V was clipped by 5 bases and J by 5 bases; unmatched bases: 9. Looked up from germline, CDR1 is SGHVS and CDR2 is FNYEAQ. CDR3 sequence reads: CASSAGGSGHNEQFF. The CDR3 DNA reads as TGTGCCAGCAGCGCCGGGGGGAGCGGCCACAATGAGCAGTTCTTC.

V gene TRBV18 combines with J gene TRBJ1-5, with no clear D. The ends were cut back, 2 bases at V and 11 bases at J, with 16 bases in the middle. Per the germline V gene, CDR1 is KGHSH and CDR2 is LQKENI. CDR3 size: 14 residues. The CDR3 region has the DNA TGTGCCAGCTCACCAACCGGCGAGGGAACAGCCCAGCATTTT. The encoded protein is CASSPTGEGTAQHF. Full variable domain (remainder filled in from reference TRBV18 and TRBJ1-5): NAGVMQNPRHLVRRRGQEARLRCSPMKGHSHVYWYRQLPEEGLKFMVYLQKENIIDESGMPKERFSAEFPKEGPSILRIQQVVRGDSAAYFCASSPTGEGTAQHFGDGTRLSIL.

The chain uses TRBV7-9 and TRBJ2-1, with TRBD1 matching 9 bases. Germline-derived CDR1 and CDR2 are SEHNR and FQNEAQ (reference sequence). The J segment lost 7 bases and the V segment lost 5 bases, leaving 9 bases of the junction unmatched. The CDR3 consists of 15 residues. The CDR3 protein is CASSPGTGSRNEQFF. The DNA of the CDR3 is TGTGCCAGCAGCCCGGGGACAGGGTCTCGGAATGAGCAGTTCTTC.